The 7 T cell receptor beta chains below come from one sample, sequenced in a study of T-cell memory formation after mild COVID-19. TCRdb fed the 5' RACE reads into MiXCR, producing one record per CDR3 protein. The top ten hold around 27% of the sample, which has fewer than 140,000 distinct CDR3 sequences, roughly 12% seen once. Specimen: PBMCs or a T cell subset sorted from them (not recorded which). These receptors were obtained from an adult woman who had mild COVID-19 (a few samples of this study predate the infection). Cell type and time point are not known.

This clonotype was observed a few times. J is TRBJ1-1 and V is TRBV20-1, with D perhaps TRBD1 (6 bases). V lost 5 bases, J lost 0 bases, and 16 bases lay in between. The CDR3 length is 15 residues. Germline CDR1 DFQATT, CDR2 SNEGSKA (reference sequence). The CDR3: CSAGTSGHLNTEAFF. As DNA, the CDR3 is TGCAGTGCTGGAACTTCGGGACACCTGAACACTGAAGCTTTCTTT.

This clonotype turned up a few times. V gene TRBV7-9 combines with J gene TRBJ2-5, with unresolved D. The CDR3 sequence is 15 residues long. Germline CDR1 and CDR2: SEHNR and FQNEAQ (reference sequence). V lost 1 base and J lost 2, with 11 bases in between. CDR3 protein: CASSLDYGYQETQYF. The CDR3 bases are TGTGCCAGCAGCTTAGACTACGGGTATCAAGAGACCCAGTACTTC. The full variable domain, with the rest looked up from reference TRBV7-9 and TRBJ2-5, is DTGVSQNPRHKITKRGQNVTFRCDPISEHNRLYWYRQTLGQGPEFLTYFQNEAQLEKSRLLSDRFSAERPKGSFSTLEIQRTEQGDSAMYLCASSLDYGYQETQYFGPGTRLLVL.

This clonotype was seen many times. The chain employs TRBV11-2 and TRBJ2-3, with 9 bases lining up with TRBD2. This CDR3 comprises 16 residues. J lost 1 base, V lost 4 bases, and 6 bases had no gene match. Germline V gene lookup returns CDR1 SGHAT and CDR2 FQNNGV. CDR3 protein: CASSSGTSLRTDTQYF. The CDR3 nucleotides are TGTGCCAGCAGCTCCGGGACTAGCTTACGCACAGATACGCAGTATTTT.

The V call is TRBV7-9, the J call TRBJ1-4, with D perhaps TRBD1 (6 bases). V was shortened by 3 bases and J by 8 bases, with 10 bases between the two germline ends. The CDR3 has 13 residues. Germline assignment: CDR1 SEHNR and CDR2 FQNEAQ (reference sequence). The CDR3 bases are TGTGCCAGCAGCTTGGAGGGGGGCGAAAAACTGTTTTTT. Amino acid sequence: CASSLEGGEKLFF.

This clonotype has at least ten counts. J is TRBJ2-2 and V is TRBV12-3 or TRBV12-4; D call uncertain. V was cut by 5 bases and J by 0 bases, with 10 bases left in between. The CDR3 runs to 15 residues. CDR3 bases: TGTGCCAGCAGTCGTGAAATACCGAACACCGGGGAGCTGTTTTTT. Amino acid sequence: CASSREIPNTGELFF.

This clonotype was counted at least ten times. V is TRBV7-9 and J is TRBJ2-1; D remains unclear. V gave up 1 base and J gave up 4 bases, with 5 bases separating them. Germline loops: CDR1 SEHNR, CDR2 FQNEAQ (reference sequence). The CDR3 runs 13 residues. The CDR3 loop reads CASSLGLYNEQFF. CDR3 nucleotide sequence: TGTGCCAGCAGCTTAGGACTGTACAATGAGCAGTTCTTC.

The chain carries TRBV12-3 or TRBV12-4 and TRBJ2-1; 9 bases match TRBD2. Losses at the gene ends were 6 bases for V and 7 bases for J; bases not matched to a gene: 7. The CDR3 is 14 amino acids. The CDR3 here is CASSPGTSPNEQFF. CDR3 DNA sequence: TGTGCCAGCAGCCCTGGGACTAGCCCAAATGAGCAGTTCTTC.